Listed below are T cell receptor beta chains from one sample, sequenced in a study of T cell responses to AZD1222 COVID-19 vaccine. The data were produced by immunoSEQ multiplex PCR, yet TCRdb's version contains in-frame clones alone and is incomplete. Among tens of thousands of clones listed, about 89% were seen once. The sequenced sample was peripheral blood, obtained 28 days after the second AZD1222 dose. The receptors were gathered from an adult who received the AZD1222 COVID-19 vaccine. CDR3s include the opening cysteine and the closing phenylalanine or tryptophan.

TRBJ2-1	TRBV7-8	CASSLRGALGKGNEQFF
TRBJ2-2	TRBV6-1	CASSGITGRNTGELFF
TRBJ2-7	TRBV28	CASSAIRVGTYEQYF
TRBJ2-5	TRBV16	CASSQSSRGPQETQYF
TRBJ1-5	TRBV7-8	CASSYPAAGAVHF
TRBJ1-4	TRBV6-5	CASSLAGGIGEKLFF
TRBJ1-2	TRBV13	CASSLVDRRGYTF
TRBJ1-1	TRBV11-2	CASSLKFGVSNTEAFF
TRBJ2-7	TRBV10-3	CAISGMGSDEQYF
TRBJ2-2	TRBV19	CASRVNTGELFF
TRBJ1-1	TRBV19	CASSIQGAFRGEATEAFF
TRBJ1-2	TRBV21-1	CASSSARRAPNYGYTF
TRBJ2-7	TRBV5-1	CASRPPGTGNYEQYF
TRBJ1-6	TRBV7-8	CASSSPAGRGLSPLHF
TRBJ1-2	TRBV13	CASSRSLQGYGYTF
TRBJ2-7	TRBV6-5	CASHGQGFSYEQYF
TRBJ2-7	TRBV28	CASSSPLAGGHEQYF
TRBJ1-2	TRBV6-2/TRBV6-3	CASSPRAYGYTF
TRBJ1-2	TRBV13	CASSLLRPASYGYTF
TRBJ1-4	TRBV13	CASSLSGEKLFF
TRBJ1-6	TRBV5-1	CASSLEVRGGSSYNSPLHF
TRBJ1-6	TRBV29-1	CSVSQGNNSPLHF
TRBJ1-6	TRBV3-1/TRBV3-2	CASSQGKGSSPLHF
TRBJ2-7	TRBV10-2	CASNAAGGSYEQYF
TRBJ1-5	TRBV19	CASSPGQNNQPQHF
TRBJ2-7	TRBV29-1	CSVEVGTETYEQYF
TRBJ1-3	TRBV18	CASSPSGTSSGNTIYF
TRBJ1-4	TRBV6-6	CASSRNHGQGTDEKLFF
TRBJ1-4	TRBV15	CATSRDSGQGSEKLFF
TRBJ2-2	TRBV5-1	CASSQDPIENTGELFF
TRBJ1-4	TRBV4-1	CASSPIGGLSEKLFF
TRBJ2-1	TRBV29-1	CSVELPRAHEQFF
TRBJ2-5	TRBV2	CASRLAGGPKETQYF
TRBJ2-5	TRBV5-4	CASSLDLRETQYF
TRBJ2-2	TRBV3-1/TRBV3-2	CASSHYWGQGNTGELFF
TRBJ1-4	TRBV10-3	CAISEAGFREKLFF
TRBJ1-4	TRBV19	CASSTGQFNEKLFF
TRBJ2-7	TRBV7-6	CASSPQPGQGVLHEQYF
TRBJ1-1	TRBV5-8	CASNPKGLTEAFF
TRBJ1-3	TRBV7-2	CASSLTVVSGNTIYF
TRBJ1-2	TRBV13	CASSFTGREWDYGYTF
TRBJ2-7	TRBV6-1	CASSGLNERGLRPYEQYF
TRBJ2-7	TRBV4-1	CASSQFLGVVSSYEQYF
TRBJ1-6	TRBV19	CASSRGPFGSPLHF
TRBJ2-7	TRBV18	CASSSGLAYEQYF
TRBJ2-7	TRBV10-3	CAISVTGYEQYF
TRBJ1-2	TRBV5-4	CASSRVANYGYTF
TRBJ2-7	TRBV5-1	CASSPGLADSYEQYF
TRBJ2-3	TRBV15	CATSGEAGGADTQYF
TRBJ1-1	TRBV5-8	CASSLGGQHVFF
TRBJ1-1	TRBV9	CASSPSNRGNEAFF
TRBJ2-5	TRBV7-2	CASSTERGRLATQYF
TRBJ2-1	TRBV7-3	CASSSSPPGPYNEQFF
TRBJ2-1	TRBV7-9	CASSSLRDPAYNEQFF